The T cell receptor beta chain under discussion was sequenced for a study of radiation and T cells in renal cell carcinoma (TCRdb year 2020). Regarding the research as a whole: TCR beta sequencing covered around 50 samples in total, comprising around 25 tumors and 27 peripheral blood samples. The final blood draw was performed at 4 weeks after radiation, at the same time as nephrectomy. Across all 50 or so samples, under 5,000,000 unique CDR3 nucleotide sequences, encoding 2,658,974 unique CDR3 amino acid sequences, were identified.

Results the study describes overall, beyond this receptor: Because pretreatment tumor biopsies were not available, the baseline intratumoral presence of clonotypes could not be determined. Because the trial had a single-armed design, the trial could not examine how radiation dose or scheduling affected the TCR repertoire. Dynamics of the blood repertoire were not tracked past 4 weeks after treatment. An increase in top tumor clonotypes in blood was observed from baseline to 2 weeks post-radiation, followed by contraction by 4 weeks, which was taken to suggest transient expansion of tumor-resident clones.

The CDR3 contains 13 residues, cysteine and phenylalanine counted. Only the CDR3 portion is preserved as DNA: 39 bases, with reading frame beginning at the first base. From a lookup of the germline V gene, CDR1 and CDR2 are SGHRS and YFSETQ. V drops 5 bases and J drops 5 bases, leaving 13 bases in between. According to the study, the label for this sample's time point signals: blood 4 weeks post-SBRT, at nephrectomy. Interpreted using the paper, the treatment or condition label stands for: 15 Gy SBRT to primary tumor, nephrectomy 4 weeks later. Samples were obtained from a clinical trial, in which 15 Gy stereotactic body radiation therapy was delivered to primary renal cell carcinomas and nephrectomy was performed 4 weeks later. Serial peripheral blood from radiation-treated patients was sampled at baseline, 2 weeks and 4 weeks after SBRT to track tumor-enriched clonotypes. Every patient's renal cell carcinoma showed clear cell pathology. Genomic DNA for TCR sequencing was prepared using the QIAamp DNA Blood Mini Kit (Qiagen). The analyses included just those samples that passed every quality control check.

Following the manufacturer's recommendations, the immunoSEQ kit was used to generate TCR beta libraries from genomic DNA. To prepare libraries, a first multiplex PCR with proprietary primers was run, followed by a second PCR that added unique barcodes, and a bead cleanup was done after each round. Each sample batch included a kit-provided positive control reaction and a negative control reaction. The final libraries were assessed on an Agilent 4200 TapeStation D1000 ScreenTape, pooled by volume, and quantified by qPCR. An Illumina NextSeq500 fitted with a MidOutput 150-cycle cartridge performed the sequencing, running 156 Read1 cycles and 15 Index1 cycles with the kit's custom primers. The pooled library was loaded at roughly 0.9 pM with about 20% PhiX control spiked in. Processing in the source paper ran as follows. The vendor-processed data were analyzed in R, and a clonotype was defined as all T cells that share the same CDR3 nucleotide sequence. For clone abundance analyses, frequencies were normalized to the 10,000 most abundant clones in each sample. Public T cell clones, which averaged fewer than five per sample, were removed prior to analysis. Tumor-enriched and baseline blood-enriched clonotypes were defined by at least a 32-fold difference in abundance between compartments. A beta-binomial differential abundance model was applied to find clonotypes that expanded or contracted between blood time points. Similarity between tumor and blood repertoires was quantified using the Baroni-Urbani and Buser coefficient, and groups were compared with two-tailed Wilcoxon tests in R. TCRdb carries this immuneACCESS record with in-frame sequences only. Its versions omit some clonotypes, under half of them owing to an unresolved V gene in the studies checked, with the rest unexplained. From that table come the V and J calls and clone size; the DNA was used to work out D and trimming. This sample is represented by about 170,000 clones; about 87% of them were singletons. Approximately 11% of the sample belongs to the ten largest clones.

As to this clone: Its target antigen remains unknown. Base quality data are lacking; no much larger clone is found one base away.

This receptor chain uses TRBV5-1 and TRBJ2-5; matching of 6 bases hints at TRBD1 as the D gene. Sequencing was performed on blood, taken from a patient whose treatment included radiotherapy and nephrectomy. The receptor comes from a woman aged 45-65 years with renal cell carcinoma. The DNA is TGCGCCAGCAGATCAGGGGTCACGGAGACCCAGTACTTC. Its product reads: CASRSGVTETQYF.